This T cell receptor (beta chain) is drawn from a study of CD8 T cells in ankylosing spondylitis listed by TCRdb under 2017. Looking at the study overall: T cell receptor beta repertoires were profiled in healthy donors and ankylosing spondylitis patients so that disease-linked TCR variants could be found. The full study cohort comprised roughly 24 ankylosing spondylitis patients and 110 or so healthy donors. Peripheral blood was sampled, and synovial fluid was additionally collected from ankylosing spondylitis patients. Points the paper makes about the study in general: Some TCR beta motif variants had previously been reported in synovial fluid and blood of reactive arthritis patients, which suggested common disease-initiation mechanisms. A TCR beta motif of seven or eight highly homologous amino acid variants appeared characteristic of blood from ankylosing spondylitis patients. The disease-linked clones were reported as significantly enriched in matched synovial fluid samples from ankylosing spondylitis patients. A CD8+ phenotype was shown by the disease-linked clones, which were found at relatively low frequencies in peripheral blood.

Regarding this clonotype: Its recognized antigen is unknown. Base-call qualities are not available, and no considerably larger clone is one nucleotide away.

The instrument given in TCRdb is Illumina HiSeq 2500. Quantitative 5'-RACE with molecular barcodes was the method used to prepare the TCR beta libraries. For the original study's pipeline: A new computational method, built on a probabilistic model of VDJ rearrangement, was used to identify disease-linked TCR variants. TCRdb reran the public reads through fastp at Q25 and MiXCR, keeping productive beta chains. Rows are unified per CDR3 protein, each entry keeping the most common DNA and genes. TCRdb's processing, not the authors' own work, is the source of the V and J calls. The sample table lists 200,000 to 250,000 distinct CDR3 sequences, roughly 10% of them with a count of one. Of the sample, 6.8% falls within the top ten clones. Sequencing input: blood, either unsorted or a sorted T cell fraction (not recorded which). The origin of this receptor is a male donor with ankylosing spondylitis or in good health (not recorded which).

The DNA sequence is TGCAGCGTAGAAAGTACAGGTTATTATGGCTACACCTTC. Protein translation: CSVESTGYYGYTF. In this chain, TRBV29-1 is recombined with TRBJ1-2, with a weak D call of TRBD1 (5 bases match). CDR1 SQVTM and CDR2 ANQGSEA were looked up in the germline V gene. Trimming takes 6 bases from V and 5 bases from J, and the germline ends sit 16 bases apart. The CDR3 starts with the cysteine, ends with the phenylalanine, and has 13 residues. Only CDR3 DNA is held: 39 bases, read in frame from base 1.